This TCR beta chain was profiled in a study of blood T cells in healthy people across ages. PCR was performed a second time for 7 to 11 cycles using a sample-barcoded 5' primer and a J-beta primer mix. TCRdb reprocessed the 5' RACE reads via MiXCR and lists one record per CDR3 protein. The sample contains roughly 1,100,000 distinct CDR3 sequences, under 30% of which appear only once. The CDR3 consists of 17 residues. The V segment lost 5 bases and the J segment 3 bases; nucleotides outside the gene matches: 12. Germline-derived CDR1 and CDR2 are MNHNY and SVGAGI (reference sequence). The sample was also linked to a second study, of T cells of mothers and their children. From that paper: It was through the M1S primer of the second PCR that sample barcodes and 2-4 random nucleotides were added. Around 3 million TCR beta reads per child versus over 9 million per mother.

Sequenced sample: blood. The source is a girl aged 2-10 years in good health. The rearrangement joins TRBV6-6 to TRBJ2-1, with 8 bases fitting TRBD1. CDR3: CASSTKRTGFDYNEQFF. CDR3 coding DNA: TGTGCCAGCAGTACTAAAAGGACAGGGTTCGACTACAATGAGCAGTTCTTC.